This paragraph reports one T cell receptor beta chain. The antigen remains unidentified. V lost 1 base, J lost 8 bases, and 18 bases lay in between. This CDR3 has 16 residues. These data are taken from a study of CD8 T cells in Susac syndrome. Study-wide background: Clinically active disease was present in about 6 of the sequenced Susac syndrome patients. Roughly eight of these patients were in remission. At the time their blood was drawn, patients with Susac syndrome were either therapy-naive, on corticosteroids (with some of them also receiving intravenous immunoglobulin), or on intravenous immunoglobulin alone. Regarding the study as a whole: Expansion of clones was not seen in the CD4+ T cell repertoires of Susac syndrome.

Random hexamers primed reverse transcription of about 0.45 to 1 ug RNA. TCRdb recomputed calls from the immunoSEQ multiplex PCR reads with MiXCR, one row per CDR3 protein. This table holds more than 200,000 distinct CDR3 sequences, about 95% found once. From blood CD8+ and CD4+ T cells, TCR beta sequences were generated. The sample was CD4+ T cells from PBMCs. The chain carries TRBV12-3 or TRBV12-4 and TRBJ1-5, with D maybe TRBD1 (6 bases). This receptor was identified in a human donor with Susac syndrome. CDR3 nucleotides: TGTGCCAGCAGTTTAGGGCTCAGGGATGAGGGGGAGCCCCAGCATTTT. It codes for CASSLGLRDEGEPQHF.